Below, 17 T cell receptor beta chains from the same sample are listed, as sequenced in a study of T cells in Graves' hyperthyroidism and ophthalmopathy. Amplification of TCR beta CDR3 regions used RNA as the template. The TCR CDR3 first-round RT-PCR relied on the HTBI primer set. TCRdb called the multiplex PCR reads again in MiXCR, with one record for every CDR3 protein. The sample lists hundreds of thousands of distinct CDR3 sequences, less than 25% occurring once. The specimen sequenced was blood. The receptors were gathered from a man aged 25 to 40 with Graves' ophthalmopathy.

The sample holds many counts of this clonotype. The CDR3 DNA reads as TGTGCCAGCAGTGAACGCGGCGTCGTTGAGCAGTTCTTC. Protein: CASSERGVVEQFF. This chain uses TRBV2 with TRBJ2-1; D is ambiguous. V shed 2 bases and J shed 9 bases, with 11 bases lying between them. The germline V gene has CDR1 SNHLY and CDR2 FYNNEI. The CDR3 is 13 amino acids. The full variable domain, in which reference TRBV2 and TRBJ2-1 provide the parts outside the CDR3, is EPEVTQTPSHQVTQMGQEVILRCVPISNHLYFYWYRQILGQKVEFLVSFYNNEISEKSEIFDDQFSVERPDGSNFTLKIRSTKLEDSAMYFCASSERGVVEQFFGPGTRLTVL.

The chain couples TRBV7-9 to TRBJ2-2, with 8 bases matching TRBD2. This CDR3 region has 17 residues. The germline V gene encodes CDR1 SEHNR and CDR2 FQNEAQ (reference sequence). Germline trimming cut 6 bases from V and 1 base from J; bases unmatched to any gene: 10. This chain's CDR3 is CASSMRREALNTGELFF. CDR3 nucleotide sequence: TGTGCCAGCAGTATGCGGCGGGAGGCCCTGAACACCGGGGAGCTGTTTTTT.

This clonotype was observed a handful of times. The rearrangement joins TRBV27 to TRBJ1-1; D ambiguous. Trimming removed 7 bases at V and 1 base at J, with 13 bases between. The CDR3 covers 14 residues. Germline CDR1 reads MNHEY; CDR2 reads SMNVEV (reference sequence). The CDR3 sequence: CASTRGGQNTEAFF. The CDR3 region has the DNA TGTGCCAGCACACGGGGTGGGCAGAACACTGAAGCTTTCTTT.

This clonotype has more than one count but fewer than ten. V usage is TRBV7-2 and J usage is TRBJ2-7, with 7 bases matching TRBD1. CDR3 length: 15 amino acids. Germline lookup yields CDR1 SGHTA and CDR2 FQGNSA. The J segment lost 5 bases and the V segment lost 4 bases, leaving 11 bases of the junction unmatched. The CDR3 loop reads CASSSRQGRVNEQYF. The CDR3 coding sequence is TGTGCCAGCAGCTCGCGACAGGGTAGAGTCAACGAGCAGTACTTC.

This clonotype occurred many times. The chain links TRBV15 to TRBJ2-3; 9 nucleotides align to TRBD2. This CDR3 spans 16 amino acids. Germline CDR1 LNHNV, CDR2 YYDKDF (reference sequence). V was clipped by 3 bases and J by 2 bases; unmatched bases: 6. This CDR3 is CATSSGLAYATDTQYF. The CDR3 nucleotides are TGTGCCACCAGCAGTGGACTAGCGTATGCCACAGATACGCAGTATTTT.

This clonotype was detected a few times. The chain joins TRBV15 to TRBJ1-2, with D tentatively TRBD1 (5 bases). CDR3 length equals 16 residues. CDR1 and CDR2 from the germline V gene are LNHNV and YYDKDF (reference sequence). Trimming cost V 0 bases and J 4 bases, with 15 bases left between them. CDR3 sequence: CATSRDPKQGRYGYTF. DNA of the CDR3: TGTGCCACCAGCAGAGATCCTAAGCAGGGACGCTATGGCTACACCTTC.

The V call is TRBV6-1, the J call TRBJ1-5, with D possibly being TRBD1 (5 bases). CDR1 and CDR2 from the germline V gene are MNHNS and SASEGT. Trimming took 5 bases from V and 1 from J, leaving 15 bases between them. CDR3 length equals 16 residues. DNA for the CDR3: TGTGCCAGCAGTTTGACGGTTAGGGGAAGCAATCAGCCCCAGCATTTT. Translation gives CASSLTVRGSNQPQHF.

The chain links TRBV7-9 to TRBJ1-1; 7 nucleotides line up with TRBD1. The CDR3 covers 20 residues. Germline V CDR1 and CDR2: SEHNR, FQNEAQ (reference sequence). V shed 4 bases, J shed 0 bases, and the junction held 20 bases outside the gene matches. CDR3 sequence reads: CASSYPRTGIPRRMNTEAFF. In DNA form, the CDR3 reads TGTGCCAGCAGCTACCCGAGGACAGGTATACCCCGCCGCATGAACACTGAAGCTTTCTTT.

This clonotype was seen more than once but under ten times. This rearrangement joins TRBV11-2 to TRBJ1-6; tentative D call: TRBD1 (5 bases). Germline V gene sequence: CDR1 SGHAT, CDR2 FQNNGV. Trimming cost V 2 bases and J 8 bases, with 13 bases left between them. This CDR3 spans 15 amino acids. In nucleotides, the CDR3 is TGTGCCAGCAGCTTAACCCCCTCCAGGGATTCACCCCTCCACTTT. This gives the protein CASSLTPSRDSPLHF.

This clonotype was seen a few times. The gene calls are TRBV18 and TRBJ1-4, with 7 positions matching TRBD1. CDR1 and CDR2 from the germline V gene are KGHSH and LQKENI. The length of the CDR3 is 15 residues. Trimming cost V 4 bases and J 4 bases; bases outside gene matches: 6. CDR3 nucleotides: TGTGCCAGCTCACTCGGGGACAGATTTAATGAAAAACTGTTTTTT. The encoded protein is CASSLGDRFNEKLFF.

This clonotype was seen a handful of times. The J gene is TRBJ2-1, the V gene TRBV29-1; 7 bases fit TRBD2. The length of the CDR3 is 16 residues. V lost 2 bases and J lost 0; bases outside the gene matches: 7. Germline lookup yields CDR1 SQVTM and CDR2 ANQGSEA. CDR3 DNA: TGCAGCGTTGAATTCGGGGAGGGTTACTCCTACAATGAGCAGTTCTTC. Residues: CSVEFGEGYSYNEQFF.

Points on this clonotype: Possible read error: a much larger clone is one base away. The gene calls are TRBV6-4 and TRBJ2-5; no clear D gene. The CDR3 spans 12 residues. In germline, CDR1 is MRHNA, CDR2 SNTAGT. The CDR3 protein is CASIDPQETQYF. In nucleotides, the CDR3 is TGTGCCAGCATTGACCCCCAAGAGACCCAGTACTTC.

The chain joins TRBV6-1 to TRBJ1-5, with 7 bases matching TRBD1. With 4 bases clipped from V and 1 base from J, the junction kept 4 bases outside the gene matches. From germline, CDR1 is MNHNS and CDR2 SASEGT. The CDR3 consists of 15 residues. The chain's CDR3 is CASSGGTDSNQPQHF. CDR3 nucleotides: TGTGCCAGCAGTGGGGGGACAGACAGCAATCAGCCCCAGCATTTT.

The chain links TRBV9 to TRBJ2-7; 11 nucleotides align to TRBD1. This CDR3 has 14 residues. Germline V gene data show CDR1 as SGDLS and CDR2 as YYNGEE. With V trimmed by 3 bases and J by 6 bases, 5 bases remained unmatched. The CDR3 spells CASSARTGGGEQYF. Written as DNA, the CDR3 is TGTGCCAGCAGCGCTAGGACAGGGGGCGGCGAGCAGTACTTC.

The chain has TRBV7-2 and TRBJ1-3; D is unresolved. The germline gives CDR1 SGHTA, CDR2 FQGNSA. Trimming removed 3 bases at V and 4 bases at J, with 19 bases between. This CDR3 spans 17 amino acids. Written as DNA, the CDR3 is TGTGCCAGCAGCTTGTCAACAGTAAAAAGCCCGGGAAACACCATATATTTT. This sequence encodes CASSLSTVKSPGNTIYF.

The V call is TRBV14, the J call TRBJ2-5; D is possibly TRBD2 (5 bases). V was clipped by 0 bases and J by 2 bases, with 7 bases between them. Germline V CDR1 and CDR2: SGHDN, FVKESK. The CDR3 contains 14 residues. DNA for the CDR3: TGTGCCAGCAGCCAAGATCGGACTCAAGAGACCCAGTACTTC. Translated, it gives CASSQDRTQETQYF.

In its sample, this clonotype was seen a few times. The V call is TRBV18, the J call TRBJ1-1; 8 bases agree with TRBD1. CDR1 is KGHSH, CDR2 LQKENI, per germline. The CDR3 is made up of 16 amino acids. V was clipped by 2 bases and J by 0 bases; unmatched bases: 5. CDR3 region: CASSPNPGQVNTEAFF. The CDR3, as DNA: TGTGCCAGCTCACCAAACCCGGGACAGGTGAACACTGAAGCTTTCTTT.